The 22 T cell receptor beta chains in this list originate from one sample, sequenced in a study of T cell repertoires in cytomegalovirus infection. Antigen specificity for these receptors is unknown. Using its own MiXCR run on the reads, TCRdb lists one record per CDR3 protein. The sample contains about 470,000 distinct CDR3 sequences, approximately 40% of which appear only once. The specimen comprised cultured PBMCs, sampled from culture after CMV antigen stimulation. The receptors stem from a human donor in good health (CMV status not recorded). Some clones in this sample may be carry-over from other donors' samples.

This chain connects TRBV7-2 to TRBJ2-2, with 9 bases matching TRBD2. Germline V gene sequence: CDR1 SGHTA, CDR2 FQGNSA. The length of the CDR3 is 16 residues. V was pared by 3 bases and J by 7 bases, with 9 bases of the junction left unmatched. The CDR3 DNA reads TGTGCCAGCAGCTTGGTCAGCGGGGGGTACGACGGGGAGCTGTTTTTT. As protein: CASSLVSGGYDGELFF.

This chain joins TRBV7-9 and TRBJ1-6, with TRBD1 as a possible D gene (5 bases). The CDR3 sequence is 15 residues long. Trimming took 1 base from V and 8 from J, leaving 12 bases between them. The germline V gene has CDR1 SEHNR and CDR2 FQNEAQ (reference sequence). The CDR3 DNA is TGTGCCAGCAGCTTAGGGTTCCTGGGGGATTCACCCCTCCACTTT. Protein product: CASSLGFLGDSPLHF.

This clonotype was detected only a few times. V gene TRBV20-1 combines with J gene TRBJ2-2; TRBD2 matches 8 bases. Per the germline V gene, CDR1 is DFQATT and CDR2 is SNEGSKA (reference sequence). J was trimmed by 6 bases and V by 3 bases; bases with no gene match: 0. CDR3 length: 12 amino acids. CDR3 protein: CSASGGAGELFF. For the CDR3, the DNA is TGCAGTGCTAGCGGGGGGGCCGGGGAGCTGTTTTTT.

This sequence joins TRBV27 and TRBJ1-2; TRBD1 matches at 7 bases. From germline, CDR1 is MNHEY and CDR2 SMNVEV (reference sequence). V lost 4 bases, J lost 5 bases, and 10 bases stayed unmatched. This CDR3 has 15 residues. The DNA of the CDR3 is TGTGCCAGCAGTTCCGGAGGGGGACAGAGATATGGCTACACCTTC. Its translation: CASSSGGGQRYGYTF.

V and J are TRBV28 and TRBJ1-2; no clear D gene. The CDR3 is 18 residues long. V lost 4 bases and J lost 4, with 25 bases in between. Germline V lookup: CDR1 MDHEN, CDR2 SYDVKM. The CDR3: CASSSTLSPRTDGYGYTF. The DNA for the CDR3 is TGTGCCAGCAGTTCAACACTATCCCCCCGGACGGATGGCTATGGCTACACCTTC.

This clonotype has a handful of counts. The chain carries TRBV24-1 and TRBJ2-3, with TRBD1 identical over 7 bases. Looked up from germline, CDR1 is KGHDR and CDR2 is SFDVKD. This CDR3 has 15 residues. The V and J ends lost 3 bases and 5 bases, in that order; junction bases with no gene match: 7. CDR3 sequence: CATSDPGQAGDTQYF. For the CDR3, the DNA is TGTGCCACCAGTGATCCTGGACAGGCGGGAGATACGCAGTATTTT.

This chain joins TRBV24-1 and TRBJ2-3, with 8 bases fitting TRBD1. The V segment lost 6 bases and the J segment 8 bases; nucleotides outside the gene matches: 9. The CDR3 runs 14 residues. From germline, CDR1 is KGHDR and CDR2 SFDVKD. This CDR3 reads CATSSGQGRLTQYF. The CDR3 DNA reads TGTGCCACCAGTAGCGGACAGGGTAGACTTACGCAGTATTTT.

This sequence joins TRBV6-1 and TRBJ2-1; the match to TRBD2 covers 11 bases. Trimming removed 10 bases from V and 4 bases from J; junction bases left unmatched: 15. There are 17 residues in the CDR3. Germline CDR1 MNHNS, CDR2 SASEGT. The CDR3 loop reads CATIASGRRGGYNEQFF. Written as DNA, the CDR3 is TGTGCCACCATTGCTAGCGGGAGGCGGGGGGGGTACAATGAGCAGTTCTTC.

This clonotype occurred once. This chain connects TRBV19 to TRBJ2-3; perhaps TRBD1 as D (6 bases). With 9 bases removed from V and 2 bases from J, the gap between germline ends came to 21 bases. Germline CDR1 and CDR2: LNHDA and SQIVND (reference sequence). The CDR3 runs 16 residues. CDR3 region: CASRGDHRDDTDTQYF. CDR3 DNA sequence: TGTGCCAGCAGGGGCGATCACCGGGACGACACAGATACGCAGTATTTT.

The genes are TRBV5-1 and TRBJ1-6; D gene unclear. The germline V gene encodes CDR1 SGHRS and CDR2 YFSETQ. The CDR3 extends over 14 amino acids. The V end lost 5 bases, the J end lost 6 bases, and 12 bases lay between the germline ends. The CDR3 spells CASRAEVSNSPLHF. CDR3 bases: TGCGCCAGCAGAGCTGAAGTTTCTAATTCACCCCTCCACTTT.

Only a few counts were recorded for this clonotype. The chain couples TRBV7-8 to TRBJ2-4; D is possibly TRBD2 (6 bases). V was trimmed by 3 bases and J by 6 bases, leaving 15 bases between them. This CDR3 is built from 15 residues. Germline CDR1 and CDR2: SGHVS and FQNEAQ. The CDR3 DNA reads as TGTGCCAGCAGCTTGTCCGGGACTGGTGGAAACATTCAGTACTTC. It codes for CASSLSGTGGNIQYF.

A few counts support this clonotype. The chain recombines TRBV29-1 with TRBJ2-5, with TRBD1 as a possible D gene (6 bases). This CDR3 contains 12 residues. The germline V and J ends were trimmed by 4 bases and 4 bases, with 10 bases remaining between them. The germline gives CDR1 SQVTM, CDR2 ANQGSEA. As DNA, the CDR3 is TGCAGCGTTGGGACAGAGCGAGAGACCCAGTACTTC. This sequence encodes CSVGTERETQYF.

The V call is TRBV4-1, the J call TRBJ2-1; no firm D call. This CDR3 has 15 amino acids. Germline lookup yields CDR1 MGHRA and CDR2 YSYEKL. The V end was cut by 2 bases, the J end by 2 bases, with 10 bases between. In DNA, the CDR3 is TGCGCCAGCAGCCAACCGGTTATGCCCTACAATGAGCAGTTCTTC. It yields the protein CASSQPVMPYNEQFF.

This clonotype was detected a few times. The chain joins TRBV4-1 to TRBJ1-6; tentatively, D is TRBD1 (5 bases). CDR1 and CDR2 from the germline V gene are MGHRA and YSYEKL. The CDR3 extends over 18 amino acids. V was trimmed by 0 bases and J by 10 bases, leaving 22 bases between them. In DNA form, the CDR3 reads TGCGCCAGCAGCCAAGATTTCCTGGGCGGCAGGGTGGGCTCACCCCTCCACTTT. Encoded protein: CASSQDFLGGRVGSPLHF.

The rearrangement uses TRBV27 and TRBJ2-3, with D perhaps TRBD2 (6 bases). Germline CDR1 MNHEY, CDR2 SMNVEV (reference sequence). This CDR3 is 15 amino acids long. With 3 bases removed from V and 2 bases from J, the gap between germline ends came to 12 bases. CDR3 coding DNA: TGTGCCAGCAGTTTCTCGGGACTCCTCACAGATACGCAGTATTTT. Translating it yields CASSFSGLLTDTQYF.

Regarding this clonotype: Since a much larger clone is just one base distant, this may be a read error. V is TRBV7-2 and J is TRBJ2-5; D might be TRBD1 (6 bases). Looked up from germline, CDR1 is SGHTA and CDR2 is FQGNSA. The CDR3 covers 13 residues. CDR3 sequence: CASSKWGREIQYF. DNA of the CDR3: TGTGCCAGCAGCAAATGGGGGCGAGAGATCCAGTACTTC.

This clonotype was detected only a few times. The chain joins TRBV12-3 or TRBV12-4 to TRBJ1-4, with 9 bases identical to TRBD1. Trimming took 4 bases from V and 5 from J; bases not matched to a gene: 5. CDR3 length: 15 amino acids. The CDR3 DNA follows: TGTGCCAGCAGTTCCCCGGGACAGGGAAATGAAAAACTGTTTTTT. Protein sequence: CASSSPGQGNEKLFF.

The chain employs TRBV4-1 and TRBJ2-1, with D maybe TRBD2 (6 bases). V lost 0 bases to trimming and J lost 7 bases, with 16 bases between them. CDR3 length: 16 residues. The germline gives CDR1 MGHRA, CDR2 YSYEKL. CDR3 sequence (DNA): TGCGCCAGCAGCCAAGATCCCCTCCTAGCGAAAAATGAGCAGTTCTTC. This codes for CASSQDPLLAKNEQFF.

This clonotype was recorded a few times. J is TRBJ1-2 and V is TRBV12-3 or TRBV12-4; the D is unclear. V lost 1 base to trimming and J lost 8 bases, with 14 bases between them. This CDR3 has 14 residues. CDR3 bases: TGTGCCAGCAGTTTAGTAGGAGGGTTCCGGGGCTACACCTTC. It translates to CASSLVGGFRGYTF.

This chain uses TRBV29-1 with TRBJ1-2; D remains ambiguous. Germline V CDR1 and CDR2: SQVTM, ANQGSEA. CDR3 length equals 11 residues. The V end was cut by 6 bases, the J end by 8 bases, with 13 bases between. CDR3: CSVGVSNGYTF. CDR3 in DNA: TGCAGCGTCGGGGTGTCAAACGGCTACACCTTC.

This sequence joins TRBV19 and TRBJ2-1; 10 nucleotides line up with TRBD2. The CDR3 has 14 amino acids. The V gene's germline CDR1 is LNHDA and CDR2 SQIVND (reference sequence). Unmatched junction bases numbered 0, after V lost 1 base and J lost 6 bases. CDR3 bases: TGTGCCAGTAGTATAGCTAGCGGGAGCAATGAGCAGTTCTTC. It encodes CASSIASGSNEQFF. The full variable domain, in which reference TRBV19 and TRBJ2-1 provide the parts outside the CDR3, is DGGITQSPKYLFRKEGQNVTLSCEQNLNHDAMYWYRQDPGQGLRLIYYSQIVNDFQKGDIAEGYSVSREKKESFPLTVTSAQKNPTAFYLCASSIASGSNEQFFGPGTRLTVL.

On this clonotype: One end of the junction varies from germline; a read error may be responsible. This rearrangement joins TRBV7-2 to TRBJ2-5; D may be TRBD2 (5 bases). Germline lookup yields CDR1 SGHTA and CDR2 FQGNSA. The length of the CDR3 is 11 residues. CDR3: CASSLERELNF. The CDR3 DNA sequence: TGTGCCAGCAGCTTAGAGAGGGAGTTGAACTTC. The full variable domain, in which reference TRBV7-2 and TRBJ2-5 provide the parts outside the CDR3, is GAGVSQSPSNKVTEKGKDVELRCDPISGHTALYWYRQSLGQGLEFLIYFQGNSAPDKSGLPSDRFSAERTGGSVSTLTIQRTQQEDSAVYLCASSLERELNFGPGTRLLVL.